The 4 T cell receptor beta chains below come from one sample, sequenced in a study of T cell repertoires in cytomegalovirus infection. In TCRdb, the reads were re-called with MiXCR into one record per CDR3 protein. Of 830,000 or so distinct CDR3 sequences listed, 30% to 35% are singletons. Antigens for these TCRs are unknown. The sequencing used cultured CD8+ T cells from PBMCs, collected from culture after CMV antigen stimulation. The receptors stem from a human donor in good health (CMV status not recorded). Some clones in this sample may be carry-over from other donors' samples.

Details on this clonotype: A much larger clone lies a single base off, so this may be a read error. This chain joins TRBV7-8 and TRBJ2-7, with D possibly TRBD1 on 5 matching bases. Germline V gives CDR1 SGHVS, CDR2 FQNEAQ. CDR3 length: 16 amino acids. CDR3 amino acids: CAGSPKGAGVAYEQYF. For the CDR3, the DNA is TGTGCCGGCAGCCCTAAAGGGGCAGGAGTCGCCTACGAGCAGTACTTC.

The table lists this clonotype with a few counts. The chain links TRBV5-4 to TRBJ2-2; D might be TRBD1 or TRBD2, each matching 6 bases. There are 16 residues in the CDR3. Trimming removed 0 bases at V and 5 bases at J, with 14 bases between. Germline-derived CDR1 and CDR2 are SGHNT and YYREEE (reference sequence). In nucleotides, the CDR3 is TGTGCCAGCAGCTTGGAGGGGGGACACAGTACCGGGGAGCTGTTTTTT. It encodes CASSLEGGHSTGELFF.

Points on this clonotype: Compared with germline, one end of the junction differs, possibly owing to a read error. This chain uses TRBV28 with TRBJ2-5, with D uncertain. The CDR3 length is 15 residues. CDR1 and CDR2 from the germline V gene are MDHEN and SYDVKM. This CDR3 is CASTKESGIGENQYF. DNA for the CDR3: TGTGCCAGCACCAAAGAGAGTGGGATAGGAGAGAACCAGTACTTC.

This sequence joins TRBV7-2 and TRBJ2-7; D may be TRBD1 (6 bases). The CDR3 has 14 amino acids. Germline values: CDR1 SGHTA, CDR2 FQGNSA. CDR3 amino acids: CANSLGQGHYEQYV. CDR3 DNA: TGTGCCAACAGCTTAGGGCAGGGACACTACGAGCAGTACGTC.